One and the same sample provided the 28 T cell receptor beta chains below, sequenced in a study of Ad26.COV2.S vaccination and SARS-CoV-2 variants. Noted treatment: some 20 received Ad26.COV2.S at low or high dose, single or two shots; about 5 received placebo; per-sample allocation not given. It was on day 63 after the first vaccine or placebo injection that samples were taken. The method was immunoSEQ multiplex PCR; TCRdb's version includes in-frame clones alone and lacks a portion of them. The sample lists about 250,000 clones; roughly 85% were seen once. The specimen was peripheral blood, collected in a trial of Ad26.COV2.S vaccine versus placebo. These receptors came from a person between 18 and 59 years old who received the Ad26.COV2.S COVID-19 vaccine or a placebo.

Remarks on this clone: At one boundary the junction diverges from the germline segment, which might be a read error. This rearrangement joins TRBV7-8 to TRBJ1-2; weak D call: TRBD1 (5 bases). Germline CDR1 SGHVS, CDR2 FQNEAQ. The CDR3 runs 13 residues. CDR3 loop: CASSLGGDYGYTF. The CDR3 nucleotides are TGTGCCAGCAGCTTAGGAGGGGACTACGGCTACACCTTC.

The chain links TRBV27 to TRBJ2-7; TRBD1 is a possible D gene (6 bases). The CDR3 is 16 residues long. Trimming left V 2 bases short and J 0 bases short, with 14 bases between. Looked up from germline, CDR1 is MNHEY and CDR2 is SMNVEV (reference sequence). CDR3 sequence reads: CASSLTQGSVSYEQYF. Written as DNA, the CDR3 is TGTGCCAGCAGTTTAACCCAGGGGTCCGTCTCCTACGAGCAGTACTTC.

The sample holds a few counts of this clone. CDR3 sequence (DNA): TGTGCCAGCAACAATCACCTCGGGCCTTCCTATGGCTACACCTTC. Translating it yields CASNNHLGPSYGYTF. The chain has TRBV7-9 and TRBJ1-2, with D uncertain. Germline V lookup: CDR1 SEHNR, CDR2 FQNEAQ (reference sequence). The CDR3 is 15 amino acids. Trimming stripped 7 bases from V and 4 bases from J, with 19 bases between. The full variable domain, its missing parts supplied by reference TRBV7-9 and TRBJ1-2, is DTGVSQNPRHKITKRGQNVTFRCDPISEHNRLYWYRQTLGQGPEFLTYFQNEAQLEKSRLLSDRFSAERPKGSFSTLEIQRTEQGDSAMYLCASNNHLGPSYGYTFGSGTRLTVV.

The rearrangement links TRBV4-3 to TRBJ2-3, with TRBD2 matching over 10 bases. This CDR3 spans 16 amino acids. The V gene's germline CDR1 is LGHNA and CDR2 YSLEER. The trim removed 1 base at V and 8 bases at J, leaving 9 bases unmatched. This CDR3 is CASSQVKAGGPVTQYF. The CDR3 region has the DNA TGCGCCAGCAGCCAAGTAAAAGCGGGAGGGCCGGTTACGCAGTATTTT.

The rearrangement joins TRBV4-3 to TRBJ2-2; 8 bases align to TRBD2. The CDR3 spans 16 residues. The germline CDR1 and CDR2 sequences are LGHNA and YSLEER. V trimming: 5 bases; J trimming: 6 bases; junction bases outside the gene matches: 11. The CDR3 spells CASSAPGGGRPGELFF. The CDR3, as DNA: TGCGCCAGCAGCGCGCCCGGGGGGGGTAGGCCCGGGGAGCTGTTTTTT.

This rearrangement joins TRBV6-1 to TRBJ1-5; a weak D match, TRBD1 (5 bases). This CDR3 spans 14 amino acids. The V gene lost 1 base and the J gene lost 7 bases, with 11 bases spanning the gap. Germline V gene data show CDR1 as MNHNS and CDR2 as SASEGT. This chain's CDR3 is CASSEGGIRQPQHF. The DNA for the CDR3 is TGTGCCAGCAGTGAAGGGGGGATAAGGCAGCCCCAGCATTTT.

The genes are TRBV9 and TRBJ2-6, with D possibly being TRBD1 or TRBD2 (5 bases each). The germline CDR1 and CDR2 sequences are SGDLS and YYNGEE. CDR3 length: 14 amino acids. Trimming left V 5 bases short and J 14 bases short, with 20 bases between. The CDR3 DNA is TGTGCCAGCAGAGGCCCGGGGACCGCCACCCTCCTGACTTTC. It yields the protein CASRGPGTATLLTF.

For the CDR3, the DNA is TGTGCCAGCTCACCGGGGGCAGGGTTGAATGAGCAGTTCTTC. Protein: CASSPGAGLNEQFF. The V call is TRBV18, the J call TRBJ2-1; weak D call: TRBD1 (6 bases). The CDR3 spans 14 residues. Germline CDR1 reads KGHSH; CDR2 reads LQKENI. Trimming shortened V by 3 bases and J by 7 bases, and 13 bases separated the two germline ends.

The rearrangement links TRBV2 to TRBJ2-7; D is ambiguous. The V end was cut by 5 bases, the J end by 6 bases, with 8 bases between. The length of the CDR3 is 11 residues. Germline lookup yields CDR1 SNHLY and CDR2 FYNNEI. The CDR3 here is CASSFMGEQYF. In DNA form, the CDR3 reads TGTGCCAGCAGTTTCATGGGCGAGCAGTACTTC.

This chain joins TRBV7-7 and TRBJ2-7; tentatively, D is TRBD1 or TRBD2 (5 bases each). Trimming left V 6 bases short and J 2 bases short, with 26 bases between. This CDR3 has 18 amino acids. Per the germline V gene, CDR1 is SSHAT and CDR2 is FNYEAQ (reference sequence). CDR3 residues: CASRGELSDPGKAYEQYV. DNA of the CDR3: TGTGCCAGCAGAGGGGAACTTAGCGATCCGGGTAAAGCCTACGAGCAGTACGTC.

J is TRBJ2-1 and V is TRBV29-1; D is undetermined. V was clipped by 6 bases and J by 7 bases, with 10 bases between them. There are 11 residues in the CDR3. Per the germline V gene, CDR1 is SQVTM and CDR2 is ANQGSEA. This CDR3 reads CSVKRANEQFF. CDR3 coding DNA: TGCAGCGTGAAGAGAGCTAATGAGCAGTTCTTC.

The sample holds one count of this clone. This chain links TRBV10-3 with TRBJ2-6, with D tentatively TRBD1 (6 bases). Trimming took 1 base from V and 0 from J, leaving 16 bases between them. Germline values: CDR1 ENHRY, CDR2 SYGVKD. This CDR3 contains 19 residues. CDR3 region: CAISEFTAGEISGANVLTF. CDR3 nucleotides: TGTGCCATCAGTGAGTTTACGGCAGGGGAGATCTCTGGGGCCAACGTCCTGACTTTC.

The genes are TRBV10-3 and TRBJ2-1, with 10 bases matching TRBD1. Looked up from germline, CDR1 is ENHRY and CDR2 is SYGVKD. The CDR3 is 15 amino acids. Losses at the gene ends were 3 bases for V and 6 bases for J; bases not matched to a gene: 5. In DNA, the CDR3 is TGTGCCATCAGTGACGCCGGACAGGGGGGCAATGAGCAGTTCTTC. Encoded protein: CAISDAGQGGNEQFF.

V is TRBV11-2 and J is TRBJ2-1, with no clear D. Germline-derived CDR1 and CDR2 are SGHAT and FQNNGV. The CDR3 runs to 12 residues. Deletions cut 2 bases from V and 7 bases from J, with 6 bases between. The CDR3 region is CASSLIRNEQFF. The CDR3 region has the DNA TGTGCCAGCAGCTTAATAAGGAATGAGCAGTTCTTC.

J is TRBJ2-7 and V is TRBV5-1, with D tentatively TRBD1 (5 bases). The germline V gene encodes CDR1 SGHRS and CDR2 YFSETQ. V lost 4 bases and J lost 5, with 19 bases in between. The CDR3 extends over 15 amino acids. The CDR3 DNA reads TGCGCCAGCAGCGGCCGCAGGGATACAACCGACGAGCAGTACTTC. It codes for CASSGRRDTTDEQYF.

The chain combines TRBV19 with TRBJ1-4; D gene unclear. The V and J ends lost 6 bases and 6 bases respectively, with 14 bases between them. The CDR3 is 14 amino acids. Germline CDR1 and CDR2: LNHDA and SQIVND (reference sequence). The CDR3 is CASRYDGAHEKLFF. CDR3 sequence (DNA): TGTGCCAGTAGGTACGACGGAGCACATGAAAAACTGTTTTTT.

The CDR3 reads CAPKAQAASSYEQYV. CDR3 in DNA: TGTGCCCCCAAAGCCCAAGCGGCAAGCTCCTACGAGCAGTACGTC. The chain has TRBV5-3 and TRBJ2-7, with D perhaps TRBD2 (5 bases). TRBV5-3 is an ORF, and what it does is uncertain. Between the trimmed V and J ends, which lost 10 bases and 0 bases, there was a span of 20 bases. The CDR3 contains 15 residues.

V is TRBV10-3 and J is TRBJ2-2; the D is unclear. This CDR3 spans 14 amino acids. From germline, CDR1 is ENHRY and CDR2 SYGVKD. V lost 0 bases, J lost 5 bases, and 7 bases lay in between. CDR3 DNA: TGTGCCATCAGTGAGTCGTCCGGGACCGGGGAGCTGTTTTTT. Amino acids: CAISESSGTGELFF.

In this sample, this clone turned up a few times. V is TRBV20-1 and J is TRBJ1-3; a weak D match, TRBD1 (5 bases). CDR1 DFQATT and CDR2 SNEGSKA come from the germline V gene (reference sequence). This CDR3 has 17 amino acids. The V end lost 3 bases, the J end lost 0 bases, and 18 bases lay between the germline ends. The CDR3 region is CSASSGGGLYSGNTIYF. Here the CDR3 DNA reads TGCAGTGCTAGTTCCGGGGGAGGACTCTACTCTGGAAACACCATATATTTT.

The chain is built from TRBV18 and TRBJ2-3; no clear D. The germline V gene encodes CDR1 KGHSH and CDR2 LQKENI. The CDR3 contains 13 residues. Trimming removed 3 bases from V and 3 bases from J, with 7 bases in between. Written as DNA, the CDR3 is TGTGCCAGCTCACCCGACCAGACAGATACGCAGTATTTT. The encoded protein is CASSPDQTDTQYF.

The rearrangement uses TRBV7-8 and TRBJ2-3; 12 positions agree with TRBD2. The junction had 9 bases not matched to a gene; V was cut back by 5 bases and J by 6 bases. The CDR3 consists of 16 residues. Germline V CDR1 and CDR2: SGHVS, FQNEAQ. This chain's CDR3 is CASSPRLAGGWDTQYF. The DNA for the CDR3 is TGTGCCAGCAGCCCTCGCCTAGCGGGAGGGTGGGATACGCAGTATTTT.

The CDR3 DNA is TGTGCCAGCAGTGAGGGTCTCCAAGAGACCCAGTACTTC. Its translation is CASSEGLQETQYF. V and J are TRBV2 and TRBJ2-5; no clear D gene. Germline CDR1 reads SNHLY; CDR2 reads FYNNEI. The CDR3 length is 13 residues. The V gene lost 3 bases and the J gene lost 1 base, with 6 bases spanning the gap.

The gene calls are TRBV19 and TRBJ1-6; tentative D call: TRBD1 (6 bases). Germline V gene lookup returns CDR1 LNHDA and CDR2 SQIVND (reference sequence). This CDR3 region has 13 residues. Between the trimmed V and J ends, which lost 2 bases and 9 bases, there was a span of 8 bases. In nucleotides, the CDR3 is TGTGCCAGTAGTATAAAGGGGGGTTCACCCCTCCACTTT. Its translation is CASSIKGGSPLHF.

This clone was seen once. The rearrangement uses TRBV6-5 and TRBJ1-5; no clear D gene. This CDR3 comprises 12 residues. CDR1 and CDR2 (germline): MNHEY, SVGAGI. V was pared by 8 bases and J by 4 bases, with 9 bases between. This chain's CDR3 is CASRLQNQPQHF. CDR3 DNA: TGTGCCAGCCGGTTACAGAATCAGCCCCAGCATTTT.

The CDR3 nucleotides are TGTGCCAGCGCCTATAGCGGGGGAGCTTTCGCCCGCACGCAGTATTTT. Amino acid sequence: CASAYSGGAFARTQYF. This rearrangement joins TRBV2 to TRBJ2-3, with 9 bases fitting TRBD2. The CDR3 spans 16 residues. V gave up 8 bases and J gave up 9 bases; unmatched junction bases: 18. The germline V gene has CDR1 SNHLY and CDR2 FYNNEI.

This chain connects TRBV19 to TRBJ2-7; 9 nucleotides agree with TRBD2. The V and J ends lost 4 bases and 6 bases, in that order; junction bases with no gene match: 13. Germline V gives CDR1 LNHDA, CDR2 SQIVND (reference sequence). This CDR3 is 16 amino acids long. CDR3 nucleotides: TGTGCCAGTAGTAGCGGGAGGGCCTTAGGATGTAGCGAGCAGTACGTC. Amino acids: CASSSGRALGCSEQYV.

This sequence joins TRBV7-3 and TRBJ2-2; 12 nucleotides agree with TRBD2. The junction had 5 bases not matched to a gene; V was cut back by 5 bases and J by 1 base. Per germline, CDR1 SGHTA and CDR2 FQGTGA. This CDR3 spans 17 amino acids. The CDR3, as DNA: TGTGCCAGCAGCCCCGGACTAGCGGGGAGGAACACCGGGGAGCTGTTTTTT. Encoded protein: CASSPGLAGRNTGELFF.

The chain has TRBV10-3 and TRBJ1-2, with a tentative D call TRBD1 (6 bases). V was clipped by 2 bases and J by 0 bases, with 10 bases between them. CDR1 and CDR2 from the germline V gene are ENHRY and SYGVKD. The CDR3 spans 15 residues. CDR3 region: CAISETGPSNYGYTF. The CDR3 DNA follows: TGTGCCATCAGTGAGACAGGGCCATCTAACTATGGCTACACCTTC.